This T cell receptor (beta chain) was recorded in a study of identical twins. Study-level points and caveats: Some out-of-frame alpha sequences were shared by twins, and these showed excess low generation probability. Weaker excess twin sharing was seen among beta out-of-frame sequences.

Template switching, a step in the protocol, added a universal primer site, and cDNA carried unique molecular identifiers. In TCRdb, the 5' RACE reads were re-called with MiXCR into one record per CDR3 protein. The data show a few hundred thousand distinct CDR3 sequences, with approximately 10% seen just once and around 3.1% held by the top ten. As regards this clonotype: Its target is unknown.

Donors uniformly comprised healthy Caucasians. These records were also assigned to another study, of yellow fever vaccine responses in identical twins.

This TCR was recovered from a woman aged 18-35 years in good health. Material for sequencing was PBMCs.

The CDR3 region has the DNA TGTGCCAGCAGCTTTGGTATGAGGAGGGACAGGGGCTACAATGAGCAGTTCTTC. This translates into CASSFGMRRDRGYNEQFF. The gene calls are TRBV9 and TRBJ2-1; 10 positions agree with TRBD1. Germline V CDR1 and CDR2: SGDLS, YYNGEE. The CDR3 is made up of 18 amino acids. With V trimmed by 4 bases and J by 3 bases, 13 bases remained unmatched.